Here is one T cell receptor (beta chain) with its context. What it binds is unknown. The sample comes from a study of CD8+CD57+ T cells in acquired aplastic anemia. Study-level background: Among healthy donors, CD4+ cells averaged approximately 11 million reads. Study-level findings and limits: Patients and controls were found to share more than 25 CD8+ CDR3 sequences.

The CDR3 is 14 residues long. CDR1 is LNHNV, CDR2 YYDKDF, per germline (reference sequence). V dropped 1 base and J dropped 9 bases, with 10 bases sitting between them. It was genomic DNA that served as the template for profiling TCR beta VDJ and CDR3. From the reads, TCRdb called clonotypes with MiXCR, one entry per CDR3 protein. Of 150,000 or so distinct CDR3 sequences in the sample, 50% to 75% were seen once. This rearrangement joins TRBV15 to TRBJ1-6, with unresolved D. The source is a human donor in good health. Specimen: sorted CD4+, CD8+, or CD8+CD57+ T cells (not recorded which) from PBMCs. The CDR3 is CATSRARSSSPLHF. The CDR3 DNA sequence: TGTGCCACCAGCAGAGCCAGGTCGAGTTCACCCCTCCACTTT.